Described below is a single T cell receptor (beta chain) sequence and its context. No antigen is known for it. The data stem from a study of post-analysis software for immune sequencing data. Study conclusions and caveats: Patients showed TRBV5-6, TRBV5-1 and TRBV20-1 among a few TRBV segments more frequent than in controls.

Germline-derived CDR1 and CDR2 are SNHLY and FYNNEI. The CDR3 is 14 residues long. The germline V and J ends were trimmed by 6 bases and 0 bases, with 10 bases remaining between them. The library was made from cDNA and included unique molecular identifiers. TCRdb called the PCR reads again in MiXCR, with one record for every CDR3 protein. The sample lists about 820,000 distinct CDR3 sequences; under 70% were seen once. Sequenced: blood. The receptor was derived from a girl aged 10 to 17 with multiple sclerosis. The chain joins TRBV2 to TRBJ2-3; no clear D gene. The CDR3 protein is CASSPSPSTDTQYF. CDR3 nucleotides: TGTGCCAGCAGCCCCTCTCCTAGCACAGATACGCAGTATTTT. Looking up the rest from reference TRBV2 and TRBJ2-3 gives the full variable domain: EPEVTQTPSHQVTQMGQEVILRCVPISNHLYFYWYRQILGQKVEFLVSFYNNEISEKSEIFDDQFSVERPDGSNFTLKIRSTKLEDSAMYFCASSPSPSTDTQYFGPGTRLTVL.